This T cell receptor beta chain was retrieved from a study of shared clonotypes between healthy human individuals. Study-wide points: Estimated richness values were generally larger in naive subsets than in memory subsets.

Genomic DNA of each subset was evenly split across several immunoSEQ plates. Tens of thousands of T cell genomes, or about 190 ng DNA, went into the sorted-subset replicate PCRs. Profiling relied on immunoSEQ multiplex PCR, and the TCRdb table lists in-frame clones only, not all of them. This sample has 550,000 to 650,000 clones; around 96% occur once, and the top ten carry about 0.11%. The J segment lost 3 bases and the V segment lost 5 bases, leaving 4 bases of the junction unmatched. CDR3 length equals 14 residues. Germline CDR1 and CDR2: ENHRY and SYGVKD. A remark on this clone: Its antigen is not known.

CD45RO-negative, CCR7-selected cells formed the naive CD8 fraction, which excluded terminally differentiated effector memory CD45RA+ cells. The V call is TRBV10-3, the J call TRBJ2-3; the match to TRBD1 covers 8 bases. This clonotype was obtained from a woman aged 25-40 years in good health. Sequencing used naive CD8+ T cells sorted from blood. CDR3 sequence reads: CAISSDRVTDTQYF. CDR3 nucleotides: TGTGCCATCAGTTCGGACAGGGTGACAGATACGCAGTATTTT.